This entry lists 19 T cell receptor beta chains sequenced from one sample in a study of tissue T cells after allogeneic stem cell transplantation (dated by TCRdb to 2021 to 2024). Receptors were amplified or captured by the immunoSEQ multiplex PCR assay. TCRdb took over this immuneACCESS table, retaining in-frame rearrangements with V and J assigned. Such tables are incomplete; in checked studies, under half of the missing clones stem from an unresolved V gene, and the remainder is unexplained. This sample is represented by approximately 47,000 clones; over 65% of them were singletons. The ten top clones hold approximately 0.72% of the sample. The sequenced sample was sorted cells pooled from one or two spleens. The source is a pool of C57BL/6 mice in good health.

As for this clone: Genes here carry mouse names. The DNA ends 1 residue before the CDR3 does, and the rest of the CDR3 is filled in from the germline J gene. The J gene is TRBJ1-4, the V gene TRBV2; D possibly corresponds to TRBD1 (5 bases). The CDR3 is 13 amino acids. Deletions cut 0 bases from V and 8 bases from J, with 7 bases between. Germline loops: CDR1 LGHNA, CDR2 YSYQKL. Partial CDR3 DNA: TGTGCCAGCAGCCAAGATAGGGGTGAAAGATTATTT. Translating gives CASSQDRGERLF. The whole CDR3 protein reads CASSQDRGERLFF.

This clone showed up just once. All gene names here are mouse names. This CDR3 reads CGAREGLGAEQYF. CDR3 DNA, as far as it was read: TGTGGTGCTAGGGAAGGACTGGGGGCGGAACAGTAC. V is TRBV20 and J is TRBJ2-7, with TRBD2 matching 10 bases. Read coverage stops 1 residue before the CDR3 terminus; the germline J gene supplies the remainder. The CDR3 has 13 residues. Germline values: CDR1 GFQATS, CDR2 STVNSAI. Trimming cost V 0 bases and J 7 bases; bases outside gene matches: 3.

Concerning this clone: Mouse gene names and germline throughout. The read gets to within 1 residue of the CDR3 end, and the germline J gene fills in the rest. This chain links TRBV1 with TRBJ1-5; D remains unclear. The V gene lost 0 bases and the J gene lost 3 bases, with 6 bases spanning the gap. Per the germline V gene, CDR1 is NSQYPW and CDR2 is LRSPGD (reference sequence). The CDR3 runs to 14 residues. CDR3 DNA, as far as it was read: TGCACCTGCAGTGCAGATCGAAGCAACCAGGCTCCGCTT. Translating gives CTCSADRSNQAPL. The complete CDR3 reads CTCSADRSNQAPLF.

A note on this clone: The germline and genes are mouse ones. The CDR3 end is not reached by the read, which stops 1 residue before it; the germline J gene fills it in. The chain joins TRBV2 to TRBJ2-4; D may be TRBD1 or TRBD2 (5 bases each). The CDR3 is 13 residues long. Per germline, CDR1 LGHNA and CDR2 YSYQKL. V lost 0 bases and J lost 5, with 6 bases in between. The CDR3 loop is CASSQDGTNTLYF. The CDR3 DNA, read in part, is TGTGCCAGCAGCCAAGATGGGACAAACACCTTGTAC.

As for this clone: Gene names refer to mouse genes. Read sequence stops 1 residue before the CDR3 end, and the germline J gene provides the missing end. The V and J genes are TRBV29 and TRBJ1-3; D may be TRBD1 (5 bases). The CDR3 length is 15 residues. Germline lookup yields CDR1 MSHET and CDR2 SYDVDS. Trimming removed 3 bases from V and 0 bases from J, with 9 bases in between. The sequenced CDR3 bases are TGTGCTAGCAGTTTGGGGGGGAATTCTGGAAATACGCTCTAT. This gives the protein CASSLGGNSGNTLY. The CDR3, in full, reads CASSLGGNSGNTLYF. The full variable domain, completed using reference TRBV29 and TRBJ1-3, is DMKVTQMPRYLIKRMGENVLLECGQDMSHETMYWYRQDPGLGLQLIYISYDVDSNSEGDIPKGYRVSRKKREHFSLILDSAKTNQTSVYFCASSLGGNSGNTLYFGEGSRLIVV.

Details on this clone: Genes and germline come from the mouse. The read ends 1 residue shy of where the CDR3 ends; the end is completed using the germline J gene. The gene calls are TRBV4 and TRBJ1-5; TRBD1 matches 11 bases. CDR1 and CDR2 from the germline V gene are LGHDT and YNNKQL (reference sequence). The ends lost 5 bases at V and 3 bases at J; junction bases unmatched: 3. The CDR3 is 15 residues long. The CDR3 sequence is CASSRTGGGNQAPLF. The CDR3 DNA, read in part, is TGTGCCAGCAGCCGGACAGGGGGCGGCAACCAGGCTCCGCTT.

This clone was found a few times. Gene names are the mouse ones. The read finishes 1 residue shy of the CDR3 end, and the germline J gene is used to complete it. The chain recombines TRBV5 with TRBJ2-7, with D perhaps given as TRBD1 or TRBD2 (5 bases each). There are 13 residues in the CDR3. V was cut by 0 bases and J by 2 bases, with 5 bases left in between. Germline lookup yields CDR1 LGHNA and CDR2 YNLKQL (reference sequence). This CDR3 is CASSQEGAYEQYF. The CDR3 bases that were read are TGTGCCAGCAGCCAAGAGGGGGCCTATGAACAGTAC.

Regarding this clone: Gene names refer to mouse genes. The CDR3 goes on 1 residue after the read ends, and that part is filled in from the germline J gene. The chain joins TRBV3 to TRBJ2-4, with TRBD2 identical over 7 bases. Germline-derived CDR1 and CDR2 are SNHLY and FYNGKV (reference sequence). The V segment lost 3 bases and the J segment 1 base; nucleotides outside the gene matches: 4. This CDR3 has 15 residues. CDR3 DNA, as far as it was read: TGTGCCAGCAGCTTGGAGCTGGGGGGTCAAAACACCTTGTAC. This translates into CASSLELGGQNTLY. The whole CDR3 region reads CASSLELGGQNTLYF.

As regards this clone: Gene names are mouse gene names. The chain's CDR3 is CASSSGQGTGQLYF. The DNA read from the CDR3 is TGTGCAAGCAGCTCGGGACAGGGGACCGGGCAGCTCTAC. V is TRBV16 and J is TRBJ2-2; 10 bases map to TRBD1. The sequence runs out 1 residue before the end of the CDR3; the remainder is reconstructed from the germline J gene. J was trimmed by 5 bases and V by 4 bases; bases with no gene match: 1. CDR1 SGHSA and CDR2 FRNQAP come from the germline V gene. This CDR3 comprises 14 residues.

On this clone itself: Mouse names are used for the genes. With the read ending 1 residue before the CDR3 end, the germline J gene is used to fill in that end. The sample carries other DNA sequences with the same CDR3. The chain has TRBV31 and TRBJ2-1; D gene uncertain. Trimming shortened V by 3 bases and J by 1 base, and 7 bases separated the two germline ends. Germline V gives CDR1 GKSSPN, CDR2 SITVG. The CDR3 contains 13 residues. CDR3 DNA, as far as it was read: TGTGCCTGGAGCCGGGGAAACTATGCTGAGCAGTTC. Protein sequence: CAWSRGNYAEQF. The CDR3 in full is CAWSRGNYAEQFF.

About this clone itself: Gene names are the mouse ones. The CDR3 extends 1 residue past the end of the read, so its final part is completed from the germline J gene. The chain employs TRBV13-2 and TRBJ2-4, with 8 bases fitting TRBD2. Germline trimming cut 0 bases from V and 4 bases from J; bases unmatched to any gene: 1. There are 14 residues in the CDR3. CDR1 and CDR2 (germline): NNHNN, SYGAGS (reference sequence). The CDR3 sequence: CASGDAGGKNTLYF. The DNA read from the CDR3 is TGTGCCAGCGGTGATGCTGGGGGGAAAAACACCTTGTAC.

On this clone itself: The gene names here belong to mouse. The read ends 1 residue early relative to the CDR3; the germline J gene fills the gap. The gene calls are TRBV4 and TRBJ1-1; a weak D match, TRBD1 (6 bases). Germline CDR1 is LGHDT and CDR2 is YNNKQL (reference sequence). Trimming left V 5 bases short and J 0 bases short, with 10 bases between. This CDR3 has 14 residues. This CDR3 is CASSLYRENTEVFF. The sequenced CDR3 bases are TGTGCCAGCAGCCTCTACAGGGAGAACACAGAAGTCTTC. The full variable domain, completed using reference TRBV4 and TRBJ1-1, is ETAVFQTPNYHVTQVGNEVSFNCKQTLGHDTMYWYKQDSKKLLKIMFSYNNKQLIVNETVPRRFSPQSSDKAHLNLRIKSVEPEDSAVYLCASSLYRENTEVFFGKGTRLTVV.

Turning to this clone: Here the gene names and germline are mouse. The CDR3 goes on 1 residue after the read ends, and that part is filled in from the germline J gene. The chain carries TRBV2 and TRBJ1-2, with 10 bases aligning to TRBD1. This CDR3 spans 14 amino acids. Germline V gene sequence: CDR1 LGHNA, CDR2 YSYQKL. Trimming cost V 4 bases and J 3 bases; bases outside gene matches: 2. The DNA read from the CDR3 is TGTGCCAGCAGCCCGACAGGGGGCGACTCCGACTACACC. It specifies CASSPTGGDSDYT. The entire CDR3 sequence reads CASSPTGGDSDYTF.

As for this clone: Germline and genes: mouse. The sequenced fragment ends 1 residue before the CDR3 boundary, so the rest is inferred from the germline J gene. The gene calls are TRBV19 and TRBJ1-3, with D possibly matching TRBD1 (5 bases). With 1 base removed from V and 2 bases from J, the gap between germline ends came to 10 bases. CDR3 size: 15 residues. CDR1 is FNHDT, CDR2 SITEND, per germline (reference sequence). CDR3 DNA (partial): TGTGCCAGCAGTATAAGGGCCAGGGCTGGAAATACGCTCTAT. It specifies CASSIRARAGNTLY. The CDR3 in full is CASSIRARAGNTLYF.

This clone was counted only a few times. Gene names are the mouse ones. The read falls 1 residue short of the CDR3 end, and the missing part is taken from the germline J gene. This chain joins TRBV13-2 and TRBJ2-7; TRBD2 matches 9 bases. CDR1 is NNHNN, CDR2 SYGAGS, per germline (reference sequence). J lost 2 bases, V lost 0 bases, and 6 bases had no gene match. This CDR3 has 16 residues. The CDR3 protein is CASGDDLGGRTYEQYF. The CDR3 DNA, read in part, is TGTGCCAGCGGTGATGATCTGGGGGGGAGGACCTATGAACAGTAC.

This clone has a handful of counts. All gene names here are mouse names. The read terminates 1 residue before the CDR3 end, so the remaining end is supplied by the germline J gene. The rearrangement joins TRBV2 to TRBJ2-4; D remains unclear. CDR1 is LGHNA, CDR2 YSYQKL, per germline. The CDR3 loop spans 12 amino acids. Trimming took off 0 bases at V and 7 bases at J, with 5 bases between the two ends. CDR3 DNA, as far as it was read: TGTGCCAGCAGCCAAGATGGGCACACCTTGTAC. Protein product: CASSQDGHTLY. The entire CDR3 reads CASSQDGHTLYF.

This clone was counted between two and nine times. Gene names are mouse gene names. The read comes to an end 1 residue before the CDR3 does, leaving the germline J gene to fill in the end. The J gene is TRBJ1-1, the V gene TRBV19; D perhaps matches TRBD1 (5 bases). Trimming took off 4 bases at V and 0 bases at J, with 7 bases between the two ends. Per germline, CDR1 FNHDT and CDR2 SITEND (reference sequence). CDR3 size: 13 residues. The CDR3 DNA, read in part, is TGTGCCAGCAGTCCGACAGCAAACACAGAAGTCTTC. It yields the protein CASSPTANTEVF. The whole CDR3 sequence is CASSPTANTEVFF.

Comment on this clone: Gene names and germline refer to mouse. Read coverage stops 1 residue before the CDR3 terminus; the germline J gene supplies the remainder. The chain carries TRBV20 and TRBJ1-4; tentatively, D is TRBD1 (6 bases). The CDR3 spans 14 residues. V was cut by 3 bases and J by 1 base, with 9 bases left in between. Germline V gene lookup returns CDR1 GFQATS and CDR2 STVNSAI. The CDR3 DNA, read in part, is TGTGGTGCTAGAGCAGGGGCTTCCAACGAAAGATTATTT. Residues: CGARAGASNERLF. In full, the CDR3 reads CGARAGASNERLFF.

Turning to this clone: Germline and genes here are mouse. The read comes to an end 1 residue before the CDR3 does, leaving the germline J gene to fill in the end. This sequence joins TRBV16 and TRBJ2-2; TRBD2 matches 7 bases. The junction had 4 bases not matched to a gene; V was cut back by 1 base and J by 5 bases. The germline gives CDR1 SGHSA, CDR2 FRNQAP. This CDR3 comprises 15 residues. CDR3 sequence reads: CASSLAGGGTGQLYF. CDR3 DNA (partial): TGTGCAAGCAGCTTAGCTGGGGGAGGGACCGGGCAGCTCTAC.